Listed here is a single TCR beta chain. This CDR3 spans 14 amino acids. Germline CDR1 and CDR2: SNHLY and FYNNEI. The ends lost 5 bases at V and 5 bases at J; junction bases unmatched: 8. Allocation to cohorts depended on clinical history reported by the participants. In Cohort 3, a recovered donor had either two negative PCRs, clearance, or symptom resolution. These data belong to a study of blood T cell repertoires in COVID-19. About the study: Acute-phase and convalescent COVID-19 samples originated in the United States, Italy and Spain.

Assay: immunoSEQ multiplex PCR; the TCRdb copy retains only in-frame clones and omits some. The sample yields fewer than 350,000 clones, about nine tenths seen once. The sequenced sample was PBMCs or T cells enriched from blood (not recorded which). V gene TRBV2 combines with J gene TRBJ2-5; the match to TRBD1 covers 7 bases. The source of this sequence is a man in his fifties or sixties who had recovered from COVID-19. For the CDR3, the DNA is TGTGCCAGCAGTCCCGACAGGGCCGGTGAGACCCAGTACTTC. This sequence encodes CASSPDRAGETQYF.